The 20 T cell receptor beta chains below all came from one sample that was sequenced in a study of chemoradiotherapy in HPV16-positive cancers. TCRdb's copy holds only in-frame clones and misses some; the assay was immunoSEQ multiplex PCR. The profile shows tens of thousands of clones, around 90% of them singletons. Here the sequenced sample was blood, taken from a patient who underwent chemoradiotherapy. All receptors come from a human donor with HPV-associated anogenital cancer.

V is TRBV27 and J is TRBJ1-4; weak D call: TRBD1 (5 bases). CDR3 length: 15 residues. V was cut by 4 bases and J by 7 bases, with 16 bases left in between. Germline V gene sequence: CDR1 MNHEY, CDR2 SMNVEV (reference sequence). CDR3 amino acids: CASSYLSQRGEKLFF. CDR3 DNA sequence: TGTGCCAGCAGTTATCTCTCCCAAAGGGGTGAAAAACTGTTTTTT.

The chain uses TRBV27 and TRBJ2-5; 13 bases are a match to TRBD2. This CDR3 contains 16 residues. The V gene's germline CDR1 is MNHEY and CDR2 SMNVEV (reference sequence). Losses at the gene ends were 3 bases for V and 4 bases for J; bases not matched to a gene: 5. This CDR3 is CASSFRTSGSLETQYF. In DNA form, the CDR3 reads TGTGCCAGCAGTTTCAGGACTAGCGGGAGTTTAGAGACCCAGTACTTC.

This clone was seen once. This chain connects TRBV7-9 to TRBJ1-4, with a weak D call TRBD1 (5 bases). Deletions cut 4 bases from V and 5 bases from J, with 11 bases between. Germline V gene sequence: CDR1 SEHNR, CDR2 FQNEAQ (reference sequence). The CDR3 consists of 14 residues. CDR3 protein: CASSSGAPNEKLFF. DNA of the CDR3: TGTGCCAGCAGCTCTGGGGCCCCCAATGAAAAACTGTTTTTT.

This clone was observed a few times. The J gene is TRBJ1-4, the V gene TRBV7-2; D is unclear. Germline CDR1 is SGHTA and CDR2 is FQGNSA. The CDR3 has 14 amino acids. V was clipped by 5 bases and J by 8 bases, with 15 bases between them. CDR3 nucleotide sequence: TGTGCCAGCAGCCAGGAGACAATGTTCGAAAAACTGTTTTTT. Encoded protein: CASSQETMFEKLFF.

Here the CDR3 DNA reads TGTGCCAGCAGCGCAACTAGCGGGGGAGACACCGGGGAGCTGTTTTTT. Protein sequence: CASSATSGGDTGELFF. The chain is built from TRBV9 and TRBJ2-2; TRBD2 aligns across 11 bases. V lost 3 bases to trimming and J lost 3 bases; unmatched junction nucleotides: 4. The CDR3 totals 16 residues. Germline V gives CDR1 SGDLS, CDR2 YYNGEE.

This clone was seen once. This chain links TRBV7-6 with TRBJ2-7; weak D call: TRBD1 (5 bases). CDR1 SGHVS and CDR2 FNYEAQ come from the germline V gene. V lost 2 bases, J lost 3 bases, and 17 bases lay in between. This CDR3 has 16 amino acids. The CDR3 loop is CASSLSGVQGHYEQYF. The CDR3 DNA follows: TGTGCCAGCAGCTTAAGTGGGGTGCAGGGCCACTACGAGCAGTACTTC. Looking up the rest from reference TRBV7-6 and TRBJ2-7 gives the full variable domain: GAGVSQSPRYKVTKRGQDVALRCDPISGHVSLYWYRQALGQGPEFLTYFNYEAQQDKSGLPNDRFSAERPEGSISTLTIQRTEQRDSAMYRCASSLSGVQGHYEQYFGPGTRLTVT.

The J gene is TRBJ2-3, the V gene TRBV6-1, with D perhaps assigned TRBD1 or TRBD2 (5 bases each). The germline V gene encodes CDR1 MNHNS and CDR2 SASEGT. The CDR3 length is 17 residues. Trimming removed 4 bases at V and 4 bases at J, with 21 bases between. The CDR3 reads CASSASRDQLRADTQYF. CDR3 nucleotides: TGTGCCAGCAGTGCTTCCCGGGACCAACTTAGAGCAGATACGCAGTATTTT.

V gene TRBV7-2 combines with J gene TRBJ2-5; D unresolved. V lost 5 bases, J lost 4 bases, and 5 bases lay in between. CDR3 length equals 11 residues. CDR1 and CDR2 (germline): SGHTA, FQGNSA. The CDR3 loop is CASSEIETQYF. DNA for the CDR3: TGTGCCAGCAGCGAAATAGAGACCCAGTACTTC.

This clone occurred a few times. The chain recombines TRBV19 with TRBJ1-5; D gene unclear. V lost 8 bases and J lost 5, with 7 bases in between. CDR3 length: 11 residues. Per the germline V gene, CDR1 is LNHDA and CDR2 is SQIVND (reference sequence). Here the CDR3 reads CASAHDQPQHF. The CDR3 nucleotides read TGTGCCAGTGCTCACGATCAGCCCCAGCATTTT.

The CDR3 is CASSRGGQPQHF. The CDR3 nucleotides read TGTGCCAGCAGCCGAGGCGGTCAGCCCCAGCATTTT. The V call is TRBV7-9, the J call TRBJ1-5; D remains unclear. Trimming cost V 5 bases and J 6 bases, with 8 bases left between them. The CDR3 is made up of 12 amino acids. In germline, CDR1 is SEHNR, CDR2 FQNEAQ (reference sequence).

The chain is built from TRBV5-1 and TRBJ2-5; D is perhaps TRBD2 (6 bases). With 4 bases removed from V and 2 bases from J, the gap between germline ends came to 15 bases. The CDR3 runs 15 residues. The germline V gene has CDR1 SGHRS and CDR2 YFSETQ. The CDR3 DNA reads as TGCGCCAGCAGCCAGGAGGGCGCGCGGCAAGAGACCCAGTACTTC. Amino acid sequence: CASSQEGARQETQYF.

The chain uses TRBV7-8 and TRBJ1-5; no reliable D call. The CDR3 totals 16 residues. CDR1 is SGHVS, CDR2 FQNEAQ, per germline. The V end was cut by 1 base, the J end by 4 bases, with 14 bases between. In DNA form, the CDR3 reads TGTGCCAGCAGCTTAGGGGTGTCAGCATTAAATCAGCCCCAGCATTTT. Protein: CASSLGVSALNQPQHF.

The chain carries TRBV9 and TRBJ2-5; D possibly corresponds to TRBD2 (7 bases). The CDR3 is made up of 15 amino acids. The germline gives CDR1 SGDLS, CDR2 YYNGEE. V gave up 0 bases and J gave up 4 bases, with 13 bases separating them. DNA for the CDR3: TGTGCCAGCAGCGTAGGTTCGGGGGGCCGAGAGACCCAGTACTTC. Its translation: CASSVGSGGRETQYF.

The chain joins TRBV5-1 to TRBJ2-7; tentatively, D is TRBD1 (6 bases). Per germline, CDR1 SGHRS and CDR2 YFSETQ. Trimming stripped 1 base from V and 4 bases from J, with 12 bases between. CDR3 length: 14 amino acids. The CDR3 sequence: CASSLLGASYEQYF. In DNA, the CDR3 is TGCGCCAGCAGCTTGTTGGGGGCTTCGTACGAGCAGTACTTC.

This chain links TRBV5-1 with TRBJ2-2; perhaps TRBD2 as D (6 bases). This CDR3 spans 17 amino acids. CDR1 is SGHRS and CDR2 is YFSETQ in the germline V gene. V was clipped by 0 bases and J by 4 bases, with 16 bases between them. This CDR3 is CASSLARGSVSTGELFF. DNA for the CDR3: TGCGCCAGCAGCTTGGCCCGGGGGAGTGTTAGCACCGGGGAGCTGTTTTTT.

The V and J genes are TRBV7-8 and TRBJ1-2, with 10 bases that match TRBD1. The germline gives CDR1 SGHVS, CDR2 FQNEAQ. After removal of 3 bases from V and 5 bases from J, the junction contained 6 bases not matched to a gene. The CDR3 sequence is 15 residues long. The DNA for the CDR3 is TGTGCCAGCAGCTTTGGGTCGGGACAGGGGTATGGCTACACCTTC. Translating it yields CASSFGSGQGYGYTF.

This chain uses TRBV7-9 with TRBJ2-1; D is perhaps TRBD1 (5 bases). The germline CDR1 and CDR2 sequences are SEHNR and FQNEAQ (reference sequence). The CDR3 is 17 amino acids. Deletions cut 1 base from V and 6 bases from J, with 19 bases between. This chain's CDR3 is CASSLGWAGHQGNEQFF. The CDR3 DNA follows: TGTGCCAGCAGCTTAGGTTGGGCAGGCCACCAGGGCAATGAGCAGTTCTTC.

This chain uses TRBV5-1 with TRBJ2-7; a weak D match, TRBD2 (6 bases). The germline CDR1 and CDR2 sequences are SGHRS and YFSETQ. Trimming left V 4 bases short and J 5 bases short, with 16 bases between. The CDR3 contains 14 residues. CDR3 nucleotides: TGCGCCAGCAGCCCGGAGGGAGGAATCCACGAGCAGTACTTC. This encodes CASSPEGGIHEQYF.

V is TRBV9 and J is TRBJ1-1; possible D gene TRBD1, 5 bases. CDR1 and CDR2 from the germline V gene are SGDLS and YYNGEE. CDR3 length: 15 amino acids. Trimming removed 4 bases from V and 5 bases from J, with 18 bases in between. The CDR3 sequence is CASSITGTSGTEAFF. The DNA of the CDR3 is TGTGCCAGCAGCATTACCGGGACCTCGGGGACTGAAGCTTTCTTT.

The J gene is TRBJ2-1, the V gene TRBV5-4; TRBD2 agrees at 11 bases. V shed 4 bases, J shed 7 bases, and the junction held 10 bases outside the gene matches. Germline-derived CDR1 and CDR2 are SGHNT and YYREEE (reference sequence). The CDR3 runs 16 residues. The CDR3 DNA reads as TGTGCCAGCAGCCCGAGAGTAGCGGGAGGGAGGAATGAGCAGTTCTTC. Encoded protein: CASSPRVAGGRNEQFF.